This passage covers 12 T cell receptor beta chains from one sample sequenced in a study of neurological immune-mediated disorders. MiXCR, applied by TCRdb to the 5' RACE reads, yields one record per CDR3 protein. The data hold 90,000 to 100,000 distinct CDR3 sequences, with roughly 3.5% observed a single time. The sequencing sample was made of PBMCs. All receptors derive from a woman aged 18-29 years with multiple sclerosis.

This clonotype showed up many times. This chain uses TRBV5-5 with TRBJ2-2; the match to TRBD1 covers 7 bases. Germline V gene lookup returns CDR1 SGHKS and CDR2 YYEKEE (reference sequence). This CDR3 region has 15 residues. V was pared by 2 bases and J by 2 bases, with 3 bases of the junction left unmatched. CDR3 region: CASSFWDSNTGELFF. As DNA, the CDR3 is TGTGCCAGCAGCTTCTGGGACAGTAACACCGGGGAGCTGTTTTTT.

This clonotype was seen repeatedly, ten times or more. The chain has TRBV20-1 and TRBJ1-1, with 7 bases identical to TRBD1. CDR3 length equals 13 residues. After removal of 6 bases from V and 3 bases from J, the junction contained 7 bases not matched to a gene. Germline V gives CDR1 DFQATT, CDR2 SNEGSKA (reference sequence). CDR3 DNA sequence: TGCAGTGCGCCAACAGGGGTGGACACTGAAGCTTTCTTT. This gives the protein CSAPTGVDTEAFF.

This clonotype was observed at least ten times. This sequence joins TRBV6-2 or TRBV6-3 and TRBJ1-1; D remains unclear. The CDR3 covers 17 residues. The germline V gene encodes CDR1 MNHEY and CDR2 SVGEGT. The ends were cut back, 6 bases at V and 0 bases at J, with 20 bases in the middle. CDR3 region: CASSEAGRSPLNTEAFF. The CDR3 bases are TGTGCCAGCAGCGAAGCAGGACGGTCCCCTTTGAACACTGAAGCTTTCTTT.

This clonotype appeared many times. The chain uses TRBV7-8 and TRBJ2-7; 14 bases align to TRBD2. Per the germline V gene, CDR1 is SGHVS and CDR2 is FQNEAQ. J gave up 5 bases and V 6 bases, and 12 bases lay outside the gene matches. This CDR3 is built from 17 residues. CDR3 loop: CASREGTSGRFLDEQYF. Here the CDR3 DNA reads TGTGCCAGCAGGGAAGGGACTAGCGGGAGATTTCTGGACGAGCAGTACTTC.

This clonotype was seen ten or more times. The V call is TRBV12-3 or TRBV12-4, the J call TRBJ2-2; 10 positions agree with TRBD2. This CDR3 region has 14 residues. The V gene end was trimmed by 10 bases and the J gene end by 3 bases; junction bases not matched to a gene: 5. The chain's CDR3 is CANKRGGDTGELFF. As DNA, the CDR3 is TGTGCCAACAAGCGGGGGGGTGACACCGGGGAGCTGTTTTTT.

This clonotype has at least ten counts. The chain uses TRBV20-1 and TRBJ2-7; 8 positions match TRBD2. Germline V gene lookup returns CDR1 DFQATT and CDR2 SNEGSKA (reference sequence). This CDR3 has 21 amino acids. After removal of 0 bases from V and 0 bases from J, the junction contained 22 bases not matched to a gene. Here the CDR3 DNA reads TGCAGTGCTAGAGACCTCAAGCCCGGGGTAGCGGGGAGAGACAACTCCTACGAGCAGTACTTC. Its protein product is CSARDLKPGVAGRDNSYEQYF.

This clonotype was counted ten times or more. The CDR3 nucleotides read TGCAGTGCTAGAGCCACCTGGCTAGCGGGAGTTGATACGCAGTATTTT. Translating it yields CSARATWLAGVDTQYF. The chain couples TRBV20-1 to TRBJ2-3; 10 nucleotides match TRBD2. The germline gives CDR1 DFQATT, CDR2 SNEGSKA (reference sequence). This CDR3 comprises 16 residues. V lost 1 base, J lost 6 bases, and 10 bases stayed unmatched.

The chain employs TRBV10-3 and TRBJ1-1, with D possibly matching TRBD1 (6 bases). CDR3 size: 15 residues. Germline CDR1 ENHRY, CDR2 SYGVKD. Trimming cost V 8 bases and J 0 bases, with 16 bases left between them. Here the CDR3 DNA reads TGTGCCATCGGACAGAACCTTGTCATGAACACTGAAGCTTTCTTT. It encodes CAIGQNLVMNTEAFF.

This clonotype came up many times. The rearrangement links TRBV28 to TRBJ2-1, with TRBD2 matching 8 bases. Per germline, CDR1 MDHEN and CDR2 SYDVKM. The CDR3 spans 11 residues. V lost 7 bases to trimming and J lost 9 bases; unmatched junction nucleotides: 2. The CDR3 protein is CASISGGEQFF. As DNA, the CDR3 is TGTGCCAGCATCAGCGGGGGTGAGCAGTTCTTC.

This clonotype has a handful of counts. This chain connects TRBV7-6 to TRBJ2-2, with TRBD1 matching 7 bases. The CDR3 covers 18 residues. The germline CDR1 and CDR2 sequences are SGHVS and FNYEAQ. The ends lost 6 bases at V and 1 base at J; junction bases unmatched: 14. This CDR3 reads CASRTGPTYTLNTGELFF. CDR3 nucleotide sequence: TGTGCCAGCAGGACAGGGCCAACTTATACTCTGAACACCGGGGAGCTGTTTTTT.

This clonotype was observed at least ten times. The genes are TRBV6-6 and TRBJ1-5; unclear D gene. The CDR3 is made up of 15 amino acids. The germline CDR1 and CDR2 sequences are MNHNY and SVGAGI (reference sequence). V lost 2 bases and J lost 3, with 11 bases in between. CDR3 DNA sequence: TGTGCCAGCAGTTACGGCGCCCAGGCCAATCAGCCCCAGCATTTT. Translated: CASSYGAQANQPQHF.

This clonotype was seen many times. The chain is built from TRBV12-3 or TRBV12-4 and TRBJ1-1; D is possibly TRBD1 (6 bases). V lost 2 bases and J 3 bases, leaving 7 bases between the germline ends. CDR3 length: 13 residues. The CDR3 reads CASSLKGDTEAFF. The CDR3 coding sequence is TGTGCCAGCAGTTTAAAGGGGGACACTGAAGCTTTCTTT.